This T cell receptor beta chain came from a study of hypomethylating agent response in myelodysplastic syndrome. As for the study in general: Patients with myelodysplastic syndrome were 9 male and 2 female.

Using immunoSEQ multiplex PCR, the repertoire was profiled, and TCRdb retains in-frame clones only, with some absent. The sample contains under 5,500 clones, about 81% of which appear only once. Study-wide results and caveats: The MDS versus healthy comparison may be affected by non-age-matched controls. Responders gained more novel clonotypes; non-responders had more contracted clonotypes after treatment.

Per the germline V gene, CDR1 is SQVTM and CDR2 is ANQGSEA. CDR3 length: 11 residues. Turning to this clone: The antigen is not known. The junction does not match germline at one end; this may be a read error. The same CDR3 is also encoded by other DNA sequences in this sample.

This TCR was sampled from a human donor with myelodysplastic syndrome. The material sequenced was bone marrow, taken before or after starting hypomethylating agent treatment for myelodysplastic syndrome (not recorded which). The chain has TRBV29-1 and TRBJ2-7, with D uncertain. The CDR3 reads CSVEENYEQYF. CDR3 coding DNA: TGCAGCGTCGAAGAGAACTACGAGCAGTACTTC.